These 5 T cell receptor beta chains share one sample of origin, sequenced in a study of cytomegalovirus exposure and HLA in healthy donors. Clones were sequenced by immunoSEQ multiplex PCR, and TCRdb holds only the in-frame ones, with some missing. The table records approximately 160,000 clones, nearly 90% of them present only once. Specimen: PBMCs. These receptors were taken from a man between 18 and 35 years old in good health and CMV-seropositive.

Notes on this clone: At one boundary the junction diverges from the germline segment, which might be a read error. The chain recombines TRBV28 with TRBJ1-2, with TRBD1 as a possible D gene (5 bases). The CDR3 is 12 residues long. Germline V CDR1 and CDR2: MDHEN, SYDVKM. The CDR3 here is CACRASTSGYTF. The CDR3 coding sequence is TGTGCCTGCAGGGCATCAACCTCTGGCTACACCTTC.

This chain links TRBV11-3 with TRBJ2-7; 7 nucleotides agree with TRBD1. From germline, CDR1 is SGHNT and CDR2 YENEEA. With 5 bases clipped from V and 1 base from J, the junction kept 2 bases outside the gene matches. The CDR3 is 13 residues long. CDR3 loop: CASSTTGSYEQYF. Here the CDR3 DNA reads TGTGCCAGCAGCACGACAGGGTCCTACGAGCAGTACTTC.

The chain links TRBV27 to TRBJ1-2; possibly TRBD1 for D (6 bases). With 6 bases removed from V and 1 base from J, the gap between germline ends came to 9 bases. The CDR3 runs 13 residues. The germline V gene has CDR1 MNHEY and CDR2 SMNVEV (reference sequence). Here the CDR3 reads CASSHRDNYGYTF. The CDR3 nucleotides read TGTGCCAGCAGCCACAGGGATAACTATGGCTACACCTTC.

The V and J genes are TRBV5-1 and TRBJ1-5; possible D gene TRBD1, 6 bases. The germline gives CDR1 SGHRS, CDR2 YFSETQ. The germline V and J ends were trimmed by 4 bases and 4 bases, with 15 bases remaining between them. The CDR3 has 15 residues. CDR3 coding DNA: TGCGCCAGCAGCCCAGAGGGGGATCGAAATCAGCCCCAGCATTTT. It codes for CASSPEGDRNQPQHF.

The chain carries TRBV29-1 and TRBJ1-2; perhaps TRBD1 as D (5 bases). Germline values: CDR1 SQVTM, CDR2 ANQGSEA. Trimming shortened V by 4 bases and J by 5 bases, and 8 bases separated the two germline ends. The CDR3 contains 11 residues. CDR3 region: CSVGGGYGYTF. DNA of the CDR3: TGCAGCGTTGGGGGGGGGTATGGCTACACCTTC.